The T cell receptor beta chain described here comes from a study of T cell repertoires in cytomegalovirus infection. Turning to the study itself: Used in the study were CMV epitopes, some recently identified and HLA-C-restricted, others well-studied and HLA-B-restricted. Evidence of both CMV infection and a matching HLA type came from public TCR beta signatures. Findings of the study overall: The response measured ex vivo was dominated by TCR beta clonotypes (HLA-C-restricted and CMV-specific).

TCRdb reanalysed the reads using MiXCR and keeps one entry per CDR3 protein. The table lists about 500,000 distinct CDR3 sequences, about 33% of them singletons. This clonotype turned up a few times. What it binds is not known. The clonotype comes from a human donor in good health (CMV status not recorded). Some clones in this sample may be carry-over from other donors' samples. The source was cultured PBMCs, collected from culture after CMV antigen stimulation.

The CDR3 protein is CASSTGPMLPTETQYF. The CDR3 bases are TGTGCCAGCTCAACGGGTCCCATGCTGCCAACGGAGACCCAGTACTTC. The rearrangement uses TRBV18 and TRBJ2-5; no definite D call. The V end lost 5 bases, the J end lost 5 bases, and 21 bases lay between the germline ends. This CDR3 is built from 16 residues. Germline V gene sequence: CDR1 KGHSH, CDR2 LQKENI.